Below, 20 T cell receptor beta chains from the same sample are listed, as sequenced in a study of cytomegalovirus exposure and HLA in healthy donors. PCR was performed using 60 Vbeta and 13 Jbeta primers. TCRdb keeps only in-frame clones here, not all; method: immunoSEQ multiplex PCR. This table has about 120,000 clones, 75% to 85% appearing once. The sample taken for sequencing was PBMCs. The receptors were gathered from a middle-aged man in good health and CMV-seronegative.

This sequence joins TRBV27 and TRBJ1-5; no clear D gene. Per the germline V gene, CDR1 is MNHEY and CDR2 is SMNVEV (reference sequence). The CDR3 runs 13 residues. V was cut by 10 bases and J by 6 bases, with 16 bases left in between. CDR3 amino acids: CATSPGLGQPQHF. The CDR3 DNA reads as TGTGCCACCTCACCTGGGCTGGGTCAGCCCCAGCATTTT.

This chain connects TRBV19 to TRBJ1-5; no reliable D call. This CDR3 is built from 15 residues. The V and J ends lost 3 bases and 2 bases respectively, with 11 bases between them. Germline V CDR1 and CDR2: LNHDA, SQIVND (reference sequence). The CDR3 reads CASSMAVPGNQPQHF. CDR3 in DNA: TGTGCCAGTAGTATGGCGGTCCCGGGCAATCAGCCCCAGCATTTT.

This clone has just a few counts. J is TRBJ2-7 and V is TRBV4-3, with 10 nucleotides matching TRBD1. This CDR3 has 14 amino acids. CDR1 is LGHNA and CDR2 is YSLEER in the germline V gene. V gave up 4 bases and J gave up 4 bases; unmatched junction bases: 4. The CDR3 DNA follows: TGCGCCAGCAGCCGGGACAGGGGACCTTACGAGCAGTACTTC. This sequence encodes CASSRDRGPYEQYF.

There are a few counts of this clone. CDR3 DNA sequence: TGTGCCAGCAGTTACTCGTCTAGGGCTTTCTTT. It yields the protein CASSYSSRAFF. The V gene is TRBV6-5, the J gene TRBJ1-1; D call uncertain. V was trimmed by 0 bases and J by 11 bases, leaving 7 bases between them. Germline assignment: CDR1 MNHEY and CDR2 SVGAGI. This CDR3 comprises 11 residues.

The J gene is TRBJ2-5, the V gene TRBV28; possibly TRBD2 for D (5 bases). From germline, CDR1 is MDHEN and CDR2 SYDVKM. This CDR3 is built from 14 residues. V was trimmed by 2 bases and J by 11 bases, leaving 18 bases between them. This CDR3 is CASSLRRRLIEQYF. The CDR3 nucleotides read TGTGCCAGCAGTTTACGACGGAGGTTAATAGAGCAGTACTTC.

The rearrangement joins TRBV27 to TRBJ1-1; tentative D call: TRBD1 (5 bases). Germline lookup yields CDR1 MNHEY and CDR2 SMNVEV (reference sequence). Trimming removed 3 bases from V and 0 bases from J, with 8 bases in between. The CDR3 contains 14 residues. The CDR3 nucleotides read TGTGCCAGCAGTTTTGCAGGGATGAACACTGAAGCTTTCTTT. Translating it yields CASSFAGMNTEAFF.

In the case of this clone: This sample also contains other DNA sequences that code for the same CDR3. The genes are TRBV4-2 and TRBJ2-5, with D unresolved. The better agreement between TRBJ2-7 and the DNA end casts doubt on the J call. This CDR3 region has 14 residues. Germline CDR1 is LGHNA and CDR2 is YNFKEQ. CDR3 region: CASSFEATTYEQYF. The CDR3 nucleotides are TGTGCCAGCAGCTTCGAGGCTACGACCTACGAGCAGTACTTC.

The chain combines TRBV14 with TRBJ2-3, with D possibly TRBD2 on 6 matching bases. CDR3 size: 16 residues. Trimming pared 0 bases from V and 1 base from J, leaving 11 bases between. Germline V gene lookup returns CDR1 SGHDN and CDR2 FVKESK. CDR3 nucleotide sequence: TGTGCCAGCAGCCAAGACGCGGGACTTCGCACAGATACGCAGTATTTT. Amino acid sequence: CASSQDAGLRTDTQYF. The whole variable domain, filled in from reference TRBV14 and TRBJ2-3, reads EAGVTQFPSHSVIEKGQTVTLRCDPISGHDNLYWYRRVMGKEIKFLLHFVKESKQDESGMPNNRFLAERTGGTYSTLKVQPAELEDSGVYFCASSQDAGLRTDTQYFGPGTRLTVL.

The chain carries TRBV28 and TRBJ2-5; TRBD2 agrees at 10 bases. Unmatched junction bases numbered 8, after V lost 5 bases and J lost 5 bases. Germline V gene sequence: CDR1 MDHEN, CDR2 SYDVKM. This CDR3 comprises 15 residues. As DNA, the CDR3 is TGTGCCAGCAGTCCCCTAGCGGGAGAGAGGGAGACCCAGTACTTC. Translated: CASSPLAGERETQYF.

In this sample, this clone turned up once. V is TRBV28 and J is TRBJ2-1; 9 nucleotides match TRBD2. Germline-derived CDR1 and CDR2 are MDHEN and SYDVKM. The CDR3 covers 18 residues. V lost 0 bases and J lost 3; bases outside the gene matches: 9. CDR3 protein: CASSLWLSGLAIYNEQFF. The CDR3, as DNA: TGTGCCAGCAGTTTATGGCTGTCGGGACTAGCAATCTACAATGAGCAGTTCTTC.

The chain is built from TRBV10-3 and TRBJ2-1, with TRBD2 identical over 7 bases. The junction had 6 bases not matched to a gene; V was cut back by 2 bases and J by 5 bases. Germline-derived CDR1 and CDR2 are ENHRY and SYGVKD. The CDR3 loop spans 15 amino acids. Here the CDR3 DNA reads TGTGCCATCAGTGAGGTCGCTAGCGGTAACAATGAGCAGTTCTTC. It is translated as CAISEVASGNNEQFF.

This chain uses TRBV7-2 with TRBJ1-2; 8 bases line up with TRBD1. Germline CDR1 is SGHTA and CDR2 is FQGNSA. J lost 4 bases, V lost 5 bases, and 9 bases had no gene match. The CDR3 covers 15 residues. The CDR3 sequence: CASSRAGTGGYGYTF. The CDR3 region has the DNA TGTGCCAGCAGCCGAGCCGGGACAGGAGGCTATGGCTACACCTTC. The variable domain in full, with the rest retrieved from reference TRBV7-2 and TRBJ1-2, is GAGVSQSPSNKVTEKGKDVELRCDPISGHTALYWYRQSLGQGLEFLIYFQGNSAPDKSGLPSDRFSAERTGGSVSTLTIQRTQQEDSAVYLCASSRAGTGGYGYTFGSGTRLTVV.

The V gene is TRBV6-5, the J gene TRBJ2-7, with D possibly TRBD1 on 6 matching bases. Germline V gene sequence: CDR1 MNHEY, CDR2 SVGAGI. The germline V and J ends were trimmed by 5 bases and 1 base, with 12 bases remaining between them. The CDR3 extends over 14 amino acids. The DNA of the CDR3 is TGTGCCAGCAGTCCCGGACAGACGTCCTACGAGCAGTACTTC. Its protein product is CASSPGQTSYEQYF.

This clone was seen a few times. For the CDR3, the DNA is TGTGCCAGCTCCCCTAGCGGGCAAGAGACCCAGTACTTC. Amino acids: CASSPSGQETQYF. This chain joins TRBV28 and TRBJ2-5; 8 bases line up with TRBD2. CDR1 and CDR2 (germline): MDHEN, SYDVKM. The CDR3 has 13 residues. Losses at the gene ends were 8 bases for V and 2 bases for J; bases not matched to a gene: 4.

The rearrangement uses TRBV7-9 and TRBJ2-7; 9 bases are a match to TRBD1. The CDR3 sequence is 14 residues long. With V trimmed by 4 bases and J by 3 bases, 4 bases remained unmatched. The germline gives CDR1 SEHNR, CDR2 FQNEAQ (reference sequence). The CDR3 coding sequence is TGTGCCAGCAGCTCCAGGACAGGGGTCTACGAGCAGTACTTC. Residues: CASSSRTGVYEQYF.

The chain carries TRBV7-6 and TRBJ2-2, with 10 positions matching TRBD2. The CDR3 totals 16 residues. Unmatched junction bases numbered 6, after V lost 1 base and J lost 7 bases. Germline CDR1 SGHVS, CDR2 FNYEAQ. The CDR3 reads CASSLVLAGFGGELFF. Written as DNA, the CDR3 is TGTGCCAGCAGCTTAGTACTAGCGGGGTTCGGCGGGGAGCTGTTTTTT.

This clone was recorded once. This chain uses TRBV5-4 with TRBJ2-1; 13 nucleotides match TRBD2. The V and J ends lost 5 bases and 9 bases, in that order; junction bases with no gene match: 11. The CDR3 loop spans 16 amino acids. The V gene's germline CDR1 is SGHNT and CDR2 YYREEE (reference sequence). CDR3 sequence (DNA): TGTGCCAGCAGTCGCGGGACTAGCGGGATTGAGGGTGAGCAGTTCTTC. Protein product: CASSRGTSGIEGEQFF.

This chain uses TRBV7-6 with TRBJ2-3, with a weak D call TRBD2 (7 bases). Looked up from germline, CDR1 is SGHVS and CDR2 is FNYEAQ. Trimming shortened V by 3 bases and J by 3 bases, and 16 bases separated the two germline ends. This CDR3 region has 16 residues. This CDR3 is CASSLGGGSPTDTQYF. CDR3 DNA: TGTGCCAGCAGCTTGGGGGGGGGCAGCCCAACAGATACGCAGTATTTT.

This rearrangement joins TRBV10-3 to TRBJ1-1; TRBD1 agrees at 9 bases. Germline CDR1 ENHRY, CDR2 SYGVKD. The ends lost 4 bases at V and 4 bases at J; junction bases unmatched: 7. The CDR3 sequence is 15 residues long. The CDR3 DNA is TGTGCCATCAGTGGCCCGGGACAGGGAGGCACTGAAGCTTTCTTT. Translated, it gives CAISGPGQGGTEAFF.

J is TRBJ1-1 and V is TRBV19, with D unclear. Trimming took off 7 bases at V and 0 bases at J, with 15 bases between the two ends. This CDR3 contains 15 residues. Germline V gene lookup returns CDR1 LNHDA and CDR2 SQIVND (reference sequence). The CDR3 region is CASTPASGLNTEAFF. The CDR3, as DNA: TGTGCCAGTACACCCGCGTCTGGGCTGAACACTGAAGCTTTCTTT.